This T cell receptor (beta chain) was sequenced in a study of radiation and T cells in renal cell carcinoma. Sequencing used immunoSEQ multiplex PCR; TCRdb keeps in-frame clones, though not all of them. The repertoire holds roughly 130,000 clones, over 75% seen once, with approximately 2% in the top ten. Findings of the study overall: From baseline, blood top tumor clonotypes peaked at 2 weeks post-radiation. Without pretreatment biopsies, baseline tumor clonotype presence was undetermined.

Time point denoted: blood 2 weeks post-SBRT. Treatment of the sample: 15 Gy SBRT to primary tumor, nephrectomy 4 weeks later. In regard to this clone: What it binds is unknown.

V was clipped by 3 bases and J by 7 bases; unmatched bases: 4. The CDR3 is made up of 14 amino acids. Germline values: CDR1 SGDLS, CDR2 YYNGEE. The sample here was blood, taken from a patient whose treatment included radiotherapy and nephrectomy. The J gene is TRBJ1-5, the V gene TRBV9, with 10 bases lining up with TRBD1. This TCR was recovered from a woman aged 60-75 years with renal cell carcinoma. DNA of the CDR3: TGTGCCAGCAGCGCCCGGGACAGGGGACAGCCCCAGCATTTT. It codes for CASSARDRGQPQHF. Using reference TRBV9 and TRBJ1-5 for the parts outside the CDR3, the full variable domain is DSGVTQTPKHLITATGQRVTLRCSPRSGDLSVYWYQQSLDQGLQFLIQYYNGEERAKGNILERFSAQQFPDLHSELNLSSLELGDSALYFCASSARDRGQPQHFGDGTRLSIL.